The next 2 T cell receptor beta chains were all read from a single sample in a study of blood T cell repertoires in COVID-19. Libraries were prepared by immunoSEQ multiplex PCR; TCRdb keeps only in-frame clonotypes and omits some of them. The repertoire includes tens of thousands of clones, 89% of them detected once, and around 10% sits in the top ten. Sample: peripheral blood. All receptors come from a man between 65 and 85 years old with active or convalescent COVID-19.

The rearrangement links TRBV9 to TRBJ2-3; 7 bases are shared with TRBD1. Per germline, CDR1 SGDLS and CDR2 YYNGEE. The CDR3 runs 16 residues. V gave up 0 bases and J gave up 5 bases; unmatched junction bases: 9. CDR3 DNA: TGTGCCAGCAGCGTAGGACAGGGCCCTTATGGAGATACGCAGTATTTT. It translates to CASSVGQGPYGDTQYF.

This sequence joins TRBV5-5 and TRBJ1-2; a weak D match, TRBD1 (6 bases). The CDR3 contains 16 residues. CDR1 is SGHKS and CDR2 is YYEKEE in the germline V gene (reference sequence). Trimming removed 4 bases at V and 4 bases at J, with 20 bases between. The CDR3 DNA reads as TGTGCCAGCAGCCGTCTCGAGGGGCAGGGGTCCTATGGCTACACCTTC. Its translation: CASSRLEGQGSYGYTF.